The clone carrying this T cell receptor beta chain occurred many times. Its target is not known. CDR1 is SGHTA and CDR2 is FQGNSA in the germline V gene. V was trimmed by 4 bases and J by 4 bases, leaving 13 bases between them. The CDR3 consists of 14 residues. The sample belongs to a study of Graves' ophthalmopathy and Graves' hyperthyroidism. Whole-study results and caveats: Blood repertoires reportedly contained most expanded thyroid clonotypes above 0.001 frequency.

The authors amplified TCR beta CDR3 regions, and they did so from RNA transcripts for repertoire sequencing. A first-round RT-PCR used HTBI primers, followed by a second-round multiplex PCR. One entry per CDR3 protein results from TCRdb running MiXCR on the multiplex PCR reads. The repertoire consists of around 1.1 million distinct CDR3 sequences, with about 38% occurring once and the leading ten covering 11%. The sample consisted of peripheral blood or thyroid tissue (not recorded which). The receptor comes from an adult man with Graves' hyperthyroidism. The chain has TRBV7-2 and TRBJ1-2, with D perhaps TRBD1 (5 bases). The CDR3 is CASSWTIGGYGYTF. The CDR3 nucleotides read TGTGCCAGCAGCTGGACAATCGGGGGCTATGGCTACACCTTC.